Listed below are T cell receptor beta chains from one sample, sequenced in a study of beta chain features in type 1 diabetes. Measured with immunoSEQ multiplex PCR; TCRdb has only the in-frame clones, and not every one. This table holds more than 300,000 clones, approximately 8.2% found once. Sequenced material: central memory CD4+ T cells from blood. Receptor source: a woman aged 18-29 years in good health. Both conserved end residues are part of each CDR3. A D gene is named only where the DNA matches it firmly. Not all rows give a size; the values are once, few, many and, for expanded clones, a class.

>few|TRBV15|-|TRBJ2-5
TGTGCCACCAGCAGAGACCATGTTGAGACCCAGTACTTC
CATSRDHVETQYF
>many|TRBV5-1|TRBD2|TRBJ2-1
TGCGCCAGCAGCTTGGCCGGGACTAGCGGCCGAGGTGGCAATGAGCAGTTCTTC
CASSLAGTSGRGGNEQFF
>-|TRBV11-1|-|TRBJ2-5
TGTGCCAGCAGCCTTCGGGCGGGACACACGGAGACCCAGTACTTC
CASSLRAGHTETQYF
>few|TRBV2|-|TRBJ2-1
TGTGCCAGCCTCCTAGACAGGACCAATGAGCAGTTCTTC
CASLLDRTNEQFF
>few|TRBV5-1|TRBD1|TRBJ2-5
TGCGCCAGCAGCTACGACAGGGAAGAGACCCAGTACTTC
CASSYDREETQYF
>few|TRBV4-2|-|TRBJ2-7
TGTGCCAGCAGCCAAGAGCTCCACTACGAGCAGTACTTC
CASSQELHYEQYF
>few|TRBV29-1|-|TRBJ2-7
TGCAGCGTTGAATCCCTTGACAGAGGATCCTCCTACGAGCAGTACTTC
CSVESLDRGSSYEQYF
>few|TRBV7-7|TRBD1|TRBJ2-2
TGTGCTAGCAGCCTAGGGGTACAGGGGACCACCGGGGAGCTGTTTTTT
CASSLGVQGTTGELFF
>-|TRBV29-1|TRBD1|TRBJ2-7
TGCAGCGCCCTTACAAGAGCCGGGACAGGGCGCTACGAGCAGTACTTC
CSALTRAGTGRYEQYF
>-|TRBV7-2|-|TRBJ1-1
TGTGCCAGCATCCAGCGGGGGGGAAGGTTCACTGAAGCTTTCTTT
CASIQRGGRFTEAFF
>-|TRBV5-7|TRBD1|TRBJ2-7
TGTGCCAGCAGCTCCTACGACAGGGCTTTACCCTACGAGCAGTACTTC
CASSSYDRALPYEQYF
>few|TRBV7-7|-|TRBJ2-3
TGTGCTAGCAGCTTAGTTCCGGTCACAGATACGCAGTATTTT
CASSLVPVTDTQYF
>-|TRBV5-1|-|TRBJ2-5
TGCGCCAGCAGCTCTCAACAGGGTGGCAGACGACAAGAGACCCAGTACTTC
CASSSQQGGRRQETQYF
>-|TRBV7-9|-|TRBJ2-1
TGTGCCAGCAGCTTAGCCTCAGGACATTCCCACAATGAGCAGTTCTTC
CASSLASGHSHNEQFF
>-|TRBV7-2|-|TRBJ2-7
TGTGCCAGCAGCTCCCAACTAGCGACAGGGAAGGGGGAGCAGTACTTC
CASSSQLATGKGEQYF
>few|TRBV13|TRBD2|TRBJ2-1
TGTGCCAGCAGCCTAAGGACTAGCGGGAGGGGGTTTGATGAGCAGTTCTTC
CASSLRTSGRGFDEQFF